These T cell receptor beta chains were read from a single sample in a study of shared clonotypes between healthy human individuals. Here immunoSEQ multiplex PCR was the method, and the copy in TCRdb shows in-frame clones only, minus some. Among a few hundred thousand clones listed, roughly 80% were seen once. Sequencing was carried out using memory CD4+ T cells sorted from blood. These receptors originate from a man aged 25 to 45 in good health. Each CDR3 is given with its conserved first and last residue. A D gene is named only where the DNA matches it firmly. Size is omitted from some rows. Given values are once, few, many or a class for expanded clones.

cdr3_nt: TGTGCCAGTAGCAAAGGGACTCTTGGAGATACGCAGTATTTT
cdr3_aa: CASSKGTLGDTQYF
clone_size: .
v_call: TRBV19
d_call: .
j_call: TRBJ2-3

cdr3_nt: TGCGCCAGCAGCTCTACTAGCGGGGCCGAGGGGTCGCAGTTCTTC
cdr3_aa: CASSSTSGAEGSQFF
clone_size: .
v_call: TRBV5-1
d_call: TRBD2
j_call: TRBJ2-1

cdr3_nt: TGTGCCAGCAGCCGCACATACGAGGGCTACGAGCAGTACTTC
cdr3_aa: CASSRTYEGYEQYF
clone_size: .
v_call: TRBV11-2
d_call: .
j_call: TRBJ2-7

cdr3_nt: TGTGCCAGCAGTTTCCCCCAAGAGACCCAGTACTTC
cdr3_aa: CASSFPQETQYF
clone_size: .
v_call: TRBV6-5
d_call: .
j_call: TRBJ2-5

cdr3_nt: TGTGCCAGCAGCTACGGGACGAGGAACACTGAAGCTTTCTTT
cdr3_aa: CASSYGTRNTEAFF
clone_size: .
v_call: TRBV25-1
d_call: .
j_call: TRBJ1-1

cdr3_nt: TGTGCCAGCTCACCACAGATAAACACTGAAGCTTTCTTT
cdr3_aa: CASSPQINTEAFF
clone_size: .
v_call: TRBV18
d_call: .
j_call: TRBJ1-1

cdr3_nt: TGTGCCAGCAGTGGACAAGGGAGAGGCGAGCAGTACTTC
cdr3_aa: CASSGQGRGEQYF
clone_size: few
v_call: TRBV2
d_call: .
j_call: TRBJ2-7

cdr3_nt: TGTGCCAGCAGCTTATCAGGGGCCTATGGCTACACCTTC
cdr3_aa: CASSLSGAYGYTF
clone_size: .
v_call: TRBV13
d_call: .
j_call: TRBJ1-2

cdr3_nt: TGTGCCATCAGCGCATCAACTGGGACTAGATCCTACGAGCAGTACTTC
cdr3_aa: CAISASTGTRSYEQYF
clone_size: .
v_call: TRBV10-3
d_call: TRBD2
j_call: TRBJ2-7

cdr3_nt: TGCGCCAGCAGTGAGCGGGACAGATCCGAGCAGTACTTC
cdr3_aa: CASSERDRSEQYF
clone_size: .
v_call: TRBV10-1
d_call: TRBD1
j_call: TRBJ2-7

cdr3_nt: TGTGCCAGCAGTGCGCCCCAGGGAGGTGAAAAACTGTTTTTT
cdr3_aa: CASSAPQGGEKLFF
clone_size: .
v_call: TRBV28
d_call: .
j_call: TRBJ1-4

cdr3_nt: TGTGCCAGCAGCCCTCGTTGGGCAGGGGGTTCCTATGGCTACACCTTC
cdr3_aa: CASSPRWAGGSYGYTF
clone_size: .
v_call: TRBV9
d_call: TRBD1
j_call: TRBJ1-2

cdr3_nt: TGTGCCAGCAGCAAAGGGGGACCCACCCTTGGTACGCAGTATTTT
cdr3_aa: CASSKGGPTLGTQYF
clone_size: few
v_call: TRBV7-3
d_call: .
j_call: TRBJ2-3

cdr3_nt: TGCGCCAGCAGCCAAGATACCTCCCCGGATCAGCCCCAGCATTTT
cdr3_aa: CASSQDTSPDQPQHF
clone_size: .
v_call: TRBV4-3
d_call: .
j_call: TRBJ1-5

cdr3_nt: TGTGCCAGCTCACAGGCGGCCAGCCAAGAGACCCAGTACTTC
cdr3_aa: CASSQAASQETQYF
clone_size: .
v_call: TRBV18
d_call: .
j_call: TRBJ2-5

cdr3_nt: TGTGCCAGCAGTGACCCCCTTGTGGCCTACAATGAGCAGTTCTTC
cdr3_aa: CASSDPLVAYNEQFF
clone_size: .
v_call: TRBV25-1
d_call: .
j_call: TRBJ2-1

cdr3_nt: TGTGCCAGCAGCACCGGGACAGGGGTTAATCAGCCCCAGCATTTT
cdr3_aa: CASSTGTGVNQPQHF
clone_size: .
v_call: TRBV2
d_call: TRBD1
j_call: TRBJ1-5

cdr3_nt: TGTGCCAGCAGCCTTCTGACTAGCGGGAGTCTGAATGAGCAGTTCTTC
cdr3_aa: CASSLLTSGSLNEQFF
clone_size: .
v_call: TRBV5-5
d_call: TRBD2
j_call: TRBJ2-1

cdr3_nt: TGTGCCAGCAGTTTCCGGGGGGAGAAAGAGACCCAGTACTTC
cdr3_aa: CASSFRGEKETQYF
clone_size: .
v_call: TRBV28
d_call: TRBD2
j_call: TRBJ2-5

cdr3_nt: TGTGCCAGCAGGGCCATAGCGGGAAAGAACACTGAAGCTTTCTTT
cdr3_aa: CASRAIAGKNTEAFF
clone_size: .
v_call: TRBV11-2
d_call: .
j_call: TRBJ1-1

cdr3_nt: TGTGCCAGCAGCGACCCGGACAGGGAGGAGCTGTTTTTT
cdr3_aa: CASSDPDREELFF
clone_size: .
v_call: TRBV7-3
d_call: TRBD1
j_call: TRBJ2-2

cdr3_nt: TGTGCCAGCTCACCACTGGTCAGGCCTTACGAGCAGTACTTC
cdr3_aa: CASSPLVRPYEQYF
clone_size: .
v_call: TRBV18
d_call: .
j_call: TRBJ2-7

cdr3_nt: TGTGCCAGCAGCCGAGGTATCTCCGTGGAGGAGACCCAGTACTTC
cdr3_aa: CASSRGISVEETQYF
clone_size: .
v_call: TRBV5-4
d_call: .
j_call: TRBJ2-5

cdr3_nt: TGTGCCAGCAGTCGAGGGTTCGGGGGTGCCTACGAGCAGTACTTC
cdr3_aa: CASSRGFGGAYEQYF
clone_size: .
v_call: TRBV11-1
d_call: .
j_call: TRBJ2-7

cdr3_nt: TGCGCCAGCAGCCAAGCTGGTTGGGACTTCTACGAGCAGTACTTC
cdr3_aa: CASSQAGWDFYEQYF
clone_size: few
v_call: TRBV4-3
d_call: .
j_call: TRBJ2-7

cdr3_nt: TGTGCCAGCAGTCTCGAGGCGGGAGCAACTGACGAGCAGTACTTC
cdr3_aa: CASSLEAGATDEQYF
clone_size: many
v_call: TRBV28
d_call: TRBD2
j_call: TRBJ2-7

cdr3_nt: TGTGCCAGCTCACCACTCGGGCAGGGAAGGACTGAAGCTTTCTTT
cdr3_aa: CASSPLGQGRTEAFF
clone_size: .
v_call: TRBV18
d_call: .
j_call: TRBJ1-1

cdr3_nt: TGTGCCACTAGTCCCAGGGGAGGAGAGCGAAATTCACCCCTCCACTTT
cdr3_aa: CATSPRGGERNSPLHF
clone_size: .
v_call: TRBV10-3
d_call: .
j_call: TRBJ1-6